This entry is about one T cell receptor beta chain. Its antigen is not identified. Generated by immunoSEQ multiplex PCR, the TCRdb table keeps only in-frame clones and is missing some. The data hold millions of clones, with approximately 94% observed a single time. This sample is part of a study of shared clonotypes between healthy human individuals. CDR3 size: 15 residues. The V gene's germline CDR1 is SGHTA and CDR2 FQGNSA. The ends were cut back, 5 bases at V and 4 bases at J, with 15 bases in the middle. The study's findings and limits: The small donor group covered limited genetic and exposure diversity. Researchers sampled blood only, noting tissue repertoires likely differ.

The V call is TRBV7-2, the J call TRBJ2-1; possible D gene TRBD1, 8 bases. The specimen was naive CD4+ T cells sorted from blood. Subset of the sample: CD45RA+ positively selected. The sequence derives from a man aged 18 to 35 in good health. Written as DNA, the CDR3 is TGTGCCAGCAGCCCCAACAGGGGGGGGTACAATGAGCAGTTCTTC. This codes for CASSPNRGGYNEQFF.